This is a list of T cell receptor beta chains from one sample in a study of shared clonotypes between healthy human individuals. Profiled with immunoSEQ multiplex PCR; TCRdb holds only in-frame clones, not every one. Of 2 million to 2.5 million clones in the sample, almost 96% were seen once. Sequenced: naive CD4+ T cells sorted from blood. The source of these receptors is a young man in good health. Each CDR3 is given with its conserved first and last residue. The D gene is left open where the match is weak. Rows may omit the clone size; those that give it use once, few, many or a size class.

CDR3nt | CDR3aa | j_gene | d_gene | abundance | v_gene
TGTGCCTGGACCGGGGGGCGGTGGGGTGAAAAACTGTTTTTT | CAWTGGRWGEKLFF | TRBJ1-4 | . | . | TRBV30
TGCGCCAGCAGCCAAGGGGGCCACAAGGGTGAGCAGTTCTTC | CASSQGGHKGEQFF | TRBJ2-1 | . | . | TRBV4-3
TGTGCCAGCGGGGCTACCAGTCAGCCCCAGCATTTT | CASGATSQPQHF | TRBJ1-5 | . | once | TRBV27
TGTGCCAGCAGTTACCGACTGGACTCCTACAATGAGCAGTTCTTC | CASSYRLDSYNEQFF | TRBJ2-1 | . | . | TRBV6-5
TGTGCCAGCAGTGAAGGCTGGGGGGACACTGAAGCTTTCTTT | CASSEGWGDTEAFF | TRBJ1-1 | . | . | TRBV6-1
TGTGCCAGCACCGTGTCCAAACCTGGTGGGGAGACCCAGTACTTC | CASTVSKPGGETQYF | TRBJ2-5 | . | . | TRBV6-5
TGTGCCAGCAGTGCACGGGAAAATGAAAAACTGTTTTTT | CASSARENEKLFF | TRBJ1-4 | . | . | TRBV2
TGCGCCAGCAGCCCAAGGTGGATACCAGGGGAGGGGGCAACTAATGAAAAACTGTTTTTT | CASSPRWIPGEGATNEKLFF | TRBJ1-4 | . | . | TRBV4-1
TGTGCCAGCACCCGTTACACAGGGGGCCCCGCAACTAATGAAAAACTGTTTTTT | CASTRYTGGPATNEKLFF | TRBJ1-4 | TRBD1 | once | TRBV7-9
TGTGCCAGCAGCTTATCCCTAAGCACAGATACGCAGTATTTT | CASSLSLSTDTQYF | TRBJ2-3 | . | once | TRBV11-2
TGTGCCACTCGGGAGGCCAACACCGGGGAGCTGTTTTTT | CATREANTGELFF | TRBJ2-2 | TRBD2 | . | TRBV19
TGTGCCAGTAACCGGGACGCCGCAAACACCATATATTTT | CASNRDAANTIYF | TRBJ1-3 | . | . | TRBV2
TGTGCCAGTAGTGCATGGGATTTCAGAGGCTACACCTTC | CASSAWDFRGYTF | TRBJ1-2 | . | . | TRBV19
TGTGCCTGGTCCCCAGGGCGGGATCAGCCCCAGCATTTT | CAWSPGRDQPQHF | TRBJ1-5 | . | . | TRBV30
TGTGCCAGCAGCCCGGGTCTGAACACCGGGGAGCTGTTTTTT | CASSPGLNTGELFF | TRBJ2-2 | . | . | TRBV6-5
TGTGCCAGCAGCATTGATGGGCGGGTGAGCACAGATACGCAGTATTTT | CASSIDGRVSTDTQYF | TRBJ2-3 | . | . | TRBV7-2
TGTGCCAGCGGCCAGGGACAGGCGAATCCCTACGAGCAGTACTTC | CASGQGQANPYEQYF | TRBJ2-7 | TRBD1 | . | TRBV6-1